This T cell receptor (beta chain) was obtained from a study of control samples from healthy donors and cancer patients. Sequencing used immunoSEQ multiplex PCR; TCRdb keeps in-frame clones, though not all of them. The sample comprises over 100,000 clones, 90% of which are singletons, and about 2.5% rests with the top ten. V lost 5 bases and J 0 bases, leaving 7 bases between the germline ends. The germline V gene encodes CDR1 SEHNR and CDR2 FQNEAQ (reference sequence). This CDR3 region has 14 residues. The sequence was collected from a man aged 40-55 years in good health. The rearrangement links TRBV7-9 to TRBJ1-4; D is unresolved. What was sequenced was blood. The CDR3 DNA follows: TGTGCCAGCAGCCCGCAAGCAACTAATGAAAAACTGTTTTTT. Amino acid sequence: CASSPQATNEKLFF.